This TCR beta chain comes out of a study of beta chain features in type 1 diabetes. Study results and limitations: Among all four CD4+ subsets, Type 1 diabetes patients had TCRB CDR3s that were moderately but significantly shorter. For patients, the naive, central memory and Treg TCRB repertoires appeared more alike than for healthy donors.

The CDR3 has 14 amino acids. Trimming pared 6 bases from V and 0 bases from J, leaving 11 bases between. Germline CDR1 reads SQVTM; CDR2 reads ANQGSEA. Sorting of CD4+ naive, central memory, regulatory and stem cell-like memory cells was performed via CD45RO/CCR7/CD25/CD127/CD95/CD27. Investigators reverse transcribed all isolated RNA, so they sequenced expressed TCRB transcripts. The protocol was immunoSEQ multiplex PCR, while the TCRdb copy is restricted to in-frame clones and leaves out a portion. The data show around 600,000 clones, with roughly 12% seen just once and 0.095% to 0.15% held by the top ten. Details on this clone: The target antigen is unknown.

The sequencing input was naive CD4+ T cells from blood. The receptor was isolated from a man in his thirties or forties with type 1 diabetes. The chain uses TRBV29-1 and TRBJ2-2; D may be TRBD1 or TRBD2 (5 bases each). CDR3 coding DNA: TGCAGCGTAGGGACGAGCGCGAACACCGGGGAGCTGTTTTTT. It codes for CSVGTSANTGELFF.